This T cell receptor (beta chain) was retrieved from a study of T cells in Graves' hyperthyroidism and ophthalmopathy (dated by TCRdb to about 2019). In the study overall: Peripheral blood samples were taken at the time of initial diagnosis, prior to any treatment. After blood sampling, hyperthyroidism patients were treated with methimazole at a starting dose of 30 mg daily, and ophthalmopathy patients were treated with high-dose intravenous methylprednisolone. The study also compared thyroid tissue and blood T-cell repertoires from about 6 Graves' hyperthyroidism patients. To identify TCR V-J signatures that set the groups apart, the researchers used a discovery cohort of 90 to 100 patients, made up of around 40 with Graves' ophthalmopathy and about 55 with stable Graves' hyperthyroidism. The roughly 100 discovery patients were randomly divided into training and test sets at a 7:3 ratio. According to the paper, TCR Vbeta CDR3 sequencing was carried out on 135 peripheral blood samples, which came from fewer than 50 ophthalmopathy, 80 or so hyperthyroidism and approximately 17 progressor patients. Prospective prediction of ophthalmopathy was tested in an independent validation cohort consisting of roughly 20 hyperthyroidism patients and around 17 patients who later progressed to ophthalmopathy.

Amplification of TCR beta CDR3 regions was carried out from RNA transcripts. For the first round of RT-PCR on the TCR CDR3, the HTBI primer set was used together with the Qiagen OneStep RT-PCR kit. Libraries were constructed in a second round of multiplex PCR, after which size selection and purification were performed. Libraries were sequenced paired-end with 100 bp reads on an Illumina HiSeq2000. The original pipeline was this. SOAPnuke was used to process the raw data, with reads discarded if the reads contained adapters or uncalled bases, had a mean Phred below 15, or lacked an exact constant-primer or identifier match. High-quality paired reads were merged using COPE v1.2.5, and each unique nucleotide sequence was defined as a clonotype. Clonotypes were aligned to IMGT TRBV, TRBD and TRBJ reference segments using MiTCR v1.1. The analysis was restricted to V-J combinations with a frequency above 0.0001, which together covered just over 99% of the repertoires. The TCS score was defined as F50 (clonal expansion) divided by E x V (chaos), with BLOSUM62-based TCRdist calculated between CDR3 peptides within each V-J. Welch's t-statistics and random forest reduced 500 to 550 V-J features to roughly 13, which were used in a naive Bayes classifier (R e1071). Using fastp at Q25 and MiXCR, TCRdb reprocessed the public reads and kept productive beta chains. When rows share a CDR3 protein, they turn into one entry using the most common DNA and genes. TCRdb's processing, not the authors' own work, is the source of the V and J calls. This sample has 650,000 to 700,000 distinct CDR3 sequences in its table, and around 16% of those were observed once. Around a sixth of the sample comes from the top ten.

From the cysteine up to the phenylalanine, the CDR3 has a length of 15 residues. The sequence is cut down to CDR3 DNA, 45 bases in frame from base 1. V is clipped by 1 base and J by 7 bases, and the sequence between their germline boundaries is 16 bases long. Taken from the germline V gene, the CDR1 and CDR2 loops are MGHRA and YSYEKL. Stable Graves' hyperthyroidism was defined as the absence of progression to ophthalmopathy over 18 months of follow-up. The hyperthyroidism patients were between 18 and 65 years old and newly diagnosed, with a disease duration of less than 2 months. Patients with uncontrolled infections, other autoimmune diseases, pregnancy or lactation were excluded. Diagnoses were based on clinical symptoms, serum thyroxine and TRAb, thyroid ultrasound and orbital computed tomography. Ficoll-Paque density gradient centrifugation was used to isolate PBMCs from about 10 ml of fresh peripheral blood. Trizol reagent was used to extract total RNA, and RNA quality was then checked on an Agilent 2100 Bioanalyzer.

Of note for this clonotype: No antigen is known for it. There are no base qualities to consult, and no much larger clone falls within one base.

Results the study describes overall, beyond this receptor: A 13 V-J signature model separated ophthalmopathy from stable hyperthyroidism, with around 91% sensitivity and roughly 81% specificity in cross-validation and 80%/75% in testing. Most expanded thyroid clonotypes (frequency above 0.001) were also found in blood, which suggests that blood repertoires may mirror thyroid immune responses. Sample size was not statistically predetermined, and blinding of investigators to group allocation was not performed. In validation, progression to ophthalmopathy was predicted by the model with roughly 71% sensitivity and around 75% specificity, a median of approximately 6.5 months before onset.

The receptor's source is a middle-aged man with Graves' hyperthyroidism. In this chain, TRBV4-1 is recombined with TRBJ2-5; the D gene is perhaps TRBD1, on 6 matching bases. Specimen: blood. The CDR3 loop reads CASSQVRTEWVTQYF. The nucleotide sequence reads TGCGCCAGCAGCCAAGTGCGGACAGAGTGGGTGACCCAGTACTTC.